The clone carrying this TCR beta chain showed up just a few times. The antigen is not known. The record originates from a study of T cells in localized non-small cell lung cancer. General study points: There were a median roughly 61 of the top 100 tumor clones appearing in adjacent lung.

The sampled adjacent lung lay at least 2 cm from the tumor margin and showed no atypia. Profiling relied on immunoSEQ multiplex PCR, and the TCRdb table lists in-frame clones only, not all of them. The sample lists under 750 clones; more than 20% were seen once. This CDR3 has 15 amino acids. Germline CDR1 and CDR2: ENHRY and SYGVKD. Material: normal lung tissue next to the tumor, obtained before any cancer treatment. This chain uses TRBV10-3 with TRBJ1-6; TRBD1 matches at 7 bases. The TCR was taken from a male donor older than 55 with stage III lung adenocarcinoma. The CDR3 DNA is TGTCCATTCCATCAGAGGAGGGGGCCGAATTCACCCCTCCACTTT. This encodes CPFHQRRGPNSPLHF.